The 27 T cell receptor beta chains reported below all come from one sample, sequenced in a study of blood T cell repertoires in COVID-19. Only in-frame clones appear in the TCRdb table, and some are missing; sequencing was by immunoSEQ multiplex PCR. The sample consists of about 320,000 clones, 89% of them appearing once. Material: PBMCs or T cells enriched from blood (not recorded which). The receptors derive from a man between 60 and 75 years old who had recovered from COVID-19.

The genes are TRBV15 and TRBJ1-2, with TRBD1 matching 8 bases. Germline V gene lookup returns CDR1 LNHNV and CDR2 YYDKDF (reference sequence). This CDR3 is 15 amino acids long. V was clipped by 3 bases and J by 4 bases; unmatched bases: 7. Here the CDR3 DNA reads TGTGCCACCAGCAGGCAGGGGGCGCGGAGCTATGGCTACACCTTC. This sequence encodes CATSRQGARSYGYTF.

The chain couples TRBV6-2 or TRBV6-3 to TRBJ1-5, with unresolved D. Germline values: CDR1 MNHEY, CDR2 SVGEGT. The V end was cut by 5 bases, the J end by 0 bases, with 14 bases between. The CDR3 runs 16 residues. DNA for the CDR3: TGTGCCAGCAGTCTACACTACGTTAATAGCAATCAGCCCCAGCATTTT. Translated: CASSLHYVNSNQPQHF.

This chain uses TRBV4-3 with TRBJ1-5; possible D gene TRBD1, 6 bases. CDR3 length: 17 amino acids. Between the trimmed V and J ends, which lost 0 bases and 3 bases, there was a span of 15 bases. Germline V lookup: CDR1 LGHNA, CDR2 YSLEER. In nucleotides, the CDR3 is TGCGCCAGCAGCCAAGACTTCAGGGGAGAGGCCAATCAGCCCCAGCATTTT. This translates into CASSQDFRGEANQPQHF.

V and J are TRBV7-9 and TRBJ2-7; 9 bases are a match to TRBD1. J lost 5 bases, V lost 5 bases, and 10 bases had no gene match. CDR1 and CDR2 from the germline V gene are SEHNR and FQNEAQ (reference sequence). This CDR3 spans 15 amino acids. CDR3 amino acids: CASSLRDRVVNEQYF. CDR3 nucleotide sequence: TGTGCCAGCAGCCTCCGGGACAGGGTTGTCAACGAGCAGTACTTC.

The V gene is TRBV18, the J gene TRBJ2-3; 14 positions match TRBD2. The CDR3 length is 16 residues. Trimming took 3 bases from V and 1 from J; bases not matched to a gene: 0. Germline values: CDR1 KGHSH, CDR2 LQKENI. The CDR3 nucleotides are TGTGCCAGCTCACCGACTAGCGGGAGGGGCACAGATACGCAGTATTTT. Its translation: CASSPTSGRGTDTQYF.

The chain is built from TRBV6-5 and TRBJ1-1; D unclear. The CDR3 spans 14 residues. In germline, CDR1 is MNHEY, CDR2 SVGAGI. V lost 0 bases and J lost 5, with 10 bases in between. Here the CDR3 DNA reads TGTGCCAGCAGTTACTCGAGGCGGGATACTGAAGCTTTCTTT. This translates into CASSYSRRDTEAFF.

The rearrangement uses TRBV5-1 and TRBJ2-3; 12 bases line up with TRBD2. The CDR3 totals 20 residues. CDR1 is SGHRS and CDR2 is YFSETQ in the germline V gene. Unmatched junction bases numbered 16, after V lost 5 bases and J lost 0 bases. Here the CDR3 reads CASRGKFGLAGIKSTDTQYF. CDR3 bases: TGCGCCAGCAGAGGGAAGTTCGGACTAGCGGGAATAAAGAGCACAGATACGCAGTATTTT.

The V and J genes are TRBV30 and TRBJ1-1; D not certain. Looked up from germline, CDR1 is GTSNPN and CDR2 is SVGIG (reference sequence). Trimming left V 2 bases short and J 1 base short, with 8 bases between. This CDR3 is built from 13 residues. CDR3 nucleotide sequence: TGTGCCTGGAGTAAGGGAGGGAACACTGAAGCTTTCTTT. Translating gives CAWSKGGNTEAFF.

CDR3 amino acids: CASSKGAGGSDTQYF. The CDR3 coding sequence is TGTGCCAGTAGTAAAGGGGCAGGGGGGTCGGATACGCAGTATTTT. The V call is TRBV19, the J call TRBJ2-3, with a tentative D call TRBD1 (7 bases). This CDR3 contains 15 residues. V was clipped by 4 bases and J by 6 bases, with 17 bases between them. Germline loops: CDR1 LNHDA, CDR2 SQIVND (reference sequence). The full variable domain, rest sourced from reference TRBV19 and TRBJ2-3, is DGGITQSPKYLFRKEGQNVTLSCEQNLNHDAMYWYRQDPGQGLRLIYYSQIVNDFQKGDIAEGYSVSREKKESFPLTVTSAQKNPTAFYLCASSKGAGGSDTQYFGPGTRLTVL.

The V and J genes are TRBV28 and TRBJ2-5, with 10 bases aligning to TRBD2. Losses at the gene ends were 6 bases for V and 5 bases for J; bases not matched to a gene: 9. The CDR3 totals 15 residues. Germline V gene lookup returns CDR1 MDHEN and CDR2 SYDVKM. The CDR3 nucleotides read TGTGCCAGCAGCAGCCTAGCGGGAGCCGGTGAGACCCAGTACTTC. Protein product: CASSSLAGAGETQYF.

Only a few counts were recorded for this clone. This sequence joins TRBV28 and TRBJ1-1; D is perhaps TRBD1 (5 bases). Per the germline V gene, CDR1 is MDHEN and CDR2 is SYDVKM. The CDR3 spans 13 residues. The ends were cut back, 10 bases at V and 5 bases at J, with 17 bases in the middle. The CDR3 nucleotides read TGTGCCACCCTAGTCGGGGGAGGTACTGAAGCTTTCTTT. Amino acid sequence: CATLVGGGTEAFF.

CDR3 sequence: CASNVAGGPDEQYF. The CDR3 bases are TGTGCCAGCAACGTAGCGGGAGGGCCCGACGAGCAGTACTTC. The chain links TRBV6-5 to TRBJ2-7; TRBD2 matches 11 bases. CDR3 size: 14 residues. Trimming cost V 7 bases and J 5 bases; bases outside gene matches: 7. The germline gives CDR1 MNHEY, CDR2 SVGAGI.

The V call is TRBV18, the J call TRBJ2-3; TRBD1 aligns across 10 bases. The V gene's germline CDR1 is KGHSH and CDR2 LQKENI. V gave up 5 bases and J gave up 4 bases; unmatched junction bases: 6. There are 15 residues in the CDR3. As DNA, the CDR3 is TGTGCCAGCTCAACCGGGACAGGGGATCCAGATACGCAGTATTTT. Protein product: CASSTGTGDPDTQYF.

The rearrangement joins TRBV5-3 to TRBJ1-1, with 7 bases matching TRBD1. TRBV5-3 is an open reading frame, and its role is uncertain. With V trimmed by 8 bases and J by 5 bases, 15 bases remained unmatched. CDR3 size: 15 residues. This CDR3 is CASRQLTGEGTEAFF. The CDR3 coding sequence is TGTGCCAGCAGACAGCTTACAGGGGAAGGAACTGAAGCTTTCTTT.

This rearrangement joins TRBV7-3 to TRBJ1-2; the match to TRBD1 covers 8 bases. CDR3 length: 14 residues. V gave up 6 bases and J gave up 3 bases; unmatched junction bases: 6. CDR1 is SGHTA, CDR2 FQGTGA, per germline. CDR3 in DNA: TGTGCCAGCAGGTCAGGGGGCGCCGACTATGGCTACACCTTC. Its protein product is CASRSGGADYGYTF.

This sequence joins TRBV5-1 and TRBJ2-1; 9 bases are shared with TRBD1. The J segment lost 9 bases and the V segment lost 0 bases, leaving 1 base of the junction unmatched. The CDR3 consists of 13 residues. Germline values: CDR1 SGHRS, CDR2 YFSETQ. CDR3 nucleotides: TGCGCCAGCAGCTTGGAGACAGGGGGTGAGCAGTTCTTC. It is translated as CASSLETGGEQFF. Full variable domain (remainder filled in from reference TRBV5-1 and TRBJ2-1): KAGVTQTPRYLIKTRGQQVTLSCSPISGHRSVSWYQQTPGQGLQFLFEYFSETQRNKGNFPGRFSGRQFSNSRSEMNVSTLELGDSALYLCASSLETGGEQFFGPGTRLTVL.

This clone was picked up a small number of times. The rearrangement uses TRBV4-3 and TRBJ1-6; tentative D call: TRBD1 (5 bases). The CDR3 contains 15 residues. Trimming removed 3 bases at V and 7 bases at J, with 13 bases between. Germline V CDR1 and CDR2: LGHNA, YSLEER. The CDR3 here is CASSQGLGRNSPLHF. CDR3 DNA: TGCGCCAGCAGCCAGGGCTTGGGGCGAAATTCACCCCTCCACTTT.

J is TRBJ2-5 and V is TRBV24-1; D remains unclear. The CDR3 has 15 amino acids. Trimming left V 3 bases short and J 2 bases short, with 12 bases between. From germline, CDR1 is KGHDR and CDR2 SFDVKD. CDR3 sequence (DNA): TGTGCCACCAGTGATCCGCGTCAACCGCAAGAGACCCAGTACTTC. This codes for CATSDPRQPQETQYF.

The rearrangement uses TRBV7-9 and TRBJ1-1; a possible D gene is TRBD1 (6 bases). CDR1 SEHNR and CDR2 FQNEAQ come from the germline V gene (reference sequence). The CDR3 runs 12 residues. V was shortened by 8 bases and J by 7 bases, with 14 bases between the two germline ends. The CDR3 region is CASSGGPYEAFF. As DNA, the CDR3 is TGTGCCAGCTCCGGGGGGCCCTATGAAGCTTTCTTT.

About this clone itself: The DNA is left out, because the CDR3 cannot be placed on it with certainty; the CDR3 is given as TCRdb lists it. The sample has other DNA sequences that encode this CDR3 too. V usage is TRBV27 and J usage is TRBJ1-1; the DNA was not compared with TRBD1, the D call given in the table. The CDR3 totals 15 residues, both ends included. Germline-derived CDR1 and CDR2 are MNHEY and SMNVEV (reference sequence). Here the CDR3 reads CASSSSTGGDTEAFF.

The chain employs TRBV29-1 and TRBJ2-7; D gene ambiguous. The V gene's germline CDR1 is SQVTM and CDR2 ANQGSEA. V lost 6 bases and J lost 1, with 16 bases in between. CDR3 length equals 14 residues. CDR3 DNA sequence: TGCAGCGTGGCTCCCCGAGGTGAGTCCTACGAGCAGTACTTC. Amino acids: CSVAPRGESYEQYF.

CDR3 bases: TGCGCCAGCAGCTTGGATCCTCCCCGACAGGGCCAAGAGACCCAGTACTTC. Amino acids: CASSLDPPRQGQETQYF. The rearrangement joins TRBV5-1 to TRBJ2-5; TRBD1 aligns across 7 bases. The V segment lost 0 bases and the J segment 1 base; nucleotides outside the gene matches: 9. Germline V gene sequence: CDR1 SGHRS, CDR2 YFSETQ. The CDR3 is made up of 17 amino acids. Drawing the rest from reference TRBV5-1 and TRBJ2-5, the complete variable domain is KAGVTQTPRYLIKTRGQQVTLSCSPISGHRSVSWYQQTPGQGLQFLFEYFSETQRNKGNFPGRFSGRQFSNSRSEMNVSTLELGDSALYLCASSLDPPRQGQETQYFGPGTRLLVL.

V usage is TRBV11-2 and J usage is TRBJ2-7, with 7 positions matching TRBD1. Germline trimming cut 5 bases from V and 2 bases from J; bases unmatched to any gene: 18. This CDR3 spans 18 amino acids. Germline loops: CDR1 SGHAT, CDR2 FQNNGV. The DNA for the CDR3 is TGTGCCAGCAGCAGAGGGACAGCCTCGGCTTGGGGAACCTACGAGCAGTACTTC. It yields the protein CASSRGTASAWGTYEQYF.

The chain is built from TRBV10-2 and TRBJ2-7; D possibly corresponds to TRBD2 (6 bases). The ends were cut back, 0 bases at V and 1 base at J, with 7 bases in the middle. CDR3 length: 14 residues. Looked up from germline, CDR1 is WSHSY and CDR2 is SAAADI. CDR3 sequence (DNA): TGCGCCAGCAGTGAGTCTAGCGGTTCCTACGAGCAGTACTTC. This encodes CASSESSGSYEQYF.

The DNA for the CDR3 is TGTGCCAGCAGTGCCAACGGACTAGCGGGAGGTGAGCAGTTCTTC. Translation gives CASSANGLAGGEQFF. V and J are TRBV6-4 and TRBJ2-1; 14 bases line up with TRBD2. Germline loops: CDR1 MRHNA, CDR2 SNTAGT. This CDR3 is built from 15 residues. The junction had 5 bases not matched to a gene; V was cut back by 4 bases and J by 9 bases.

This rearrangement joins TRBV11-2 to TRBJ2-7, with 10 bases matching TRBD2. V shed 3 bases, J shed 0 bases, and the junction held 8 bases outside the gene matches. This CDR3 spans 17 amino acids. Germline CDR1 and CDR2: SGHAT and FQNNGV. CDR3 in amino acids: CASSLGRLAGISYEQYF. In DNA, the CDR3 is TGTGCCAGCAGCTTGGGGCGACTAGCGGGCATCTCCTACGAGCAGTACTTC. The whole variable domain, filled in from reference TRBV11-2 and TRBJ2-7, reads EAGVAQSPRYKIIEKRQSVAFWCNPISGHATLYWYQQILGQGPKLLIQFQNNGVVDDSQLPKDRFSAERLKGVDSTLKIQPAKLEDSAVYLCASSLGRLAGISYEQYFGPGTRLTVT.

This chain joins TRBV4-2 and TRBJ1-4; 10 bases are a match to TRBD1. With V trimmed by 4 bases and J by 7 bases, 18 bases remained unmatched. The CDR3 is made up of 19 amino acids. Germline CDR1 LGHNA, CDR2 YNFKEQ. CDR3 DNA: TGTGCCAGCAGCCGCAGTCCCGGGACAGGGGCCGGGGAGTCTGAAAAACTGTTTTTT. It encodes CASSRSPGTGAGESEKLFF.